Below, 23 T cell receptor beta chains from the same sample are listed, as sequenced in a study of T cell repertoires in cytomegalovirus infection. Their target antigens are unknown. TCRdb recomputed calls from the reads with MiXCR, one row per CDR3 protein. The sample gives hundreds of thousands of distinct CDR3 sequences, 25% to 30% of which show up once; over 15% is in the top ten. Sample: cultured PBMCs, taken from culture after CMV antigen stimulation. These receptors all come from a human donor in good health (CMV status not recorded). Some clones in this sample may be carry-over from other donors' samples.

The chain employs TRBV6-1 and TRBJ2-7, with 10 bases fitting TRBD2. CDR3 length: 14 residues. After removal of 7 bases from V and 3 bases from J, the junction contained 6 bases not matched to a gene. CDR1 is MNHNS and CDR2 is SASEGT in the germline V gene. CDR3 sequence reads: CASKGVAGGYEQYF. DNA for the CDR3: TGTGCCAGCAAGGGGGTAGCGGGAGGCTACGAGCAGTACTTC.

The CDR3 here is CASSFQESSYEQYF. DNA for the CDR3: TGTGCCAGCAGCTTCCAAGAATCTTCCTACGAGCAGTACTTC. The chain joins TRBV11-1 to TRBJ2-7; D gene uncertain. The CDR3 runs to 14 residues. The germline gives CDR1 SGHAT, CDR2 FQDESV (reference sequence). V was clipped by 3 bases and J by 1 base, with 10 bases between them.

Notes on this clonotype: A read error may explain this, as a much larger clone is one base away. The chain combines TRBV12-3 or TRBV12-4 with TRBJ2-5, with a possible D match to TRBD2 (5 bases). V shed 6 bases and J shed 5 bases, with 16 bases lying between them. The CDR3 is 14 amino acids. The CDR3 reads CASSLSTRFETQYF. CDR3 DNA: TGTGCCAGCAGCCTATCAACTAGATTTGAGACCCAGTACTTC.

At least ten counts were recorded for this clonotype. The gene calls are TRBV7-3 and TRBJ2-6, with no clear D. This CDR3 comprises 17 residues. Germline loops: CDR1 SGHTA, CDR2 FQGTGA. V was pared by 0 bases and J by 0 bases, with 9 bases between. The DNA for the CDR3 is TGTGCCAGCAGCTTAACAGGCCTCCCCTCTGGGGCCAACGTCCTGACTTTC. Protein: CASSLTGLPSGANVLTF.

The chain links TRBV20-1 to TRBJ1-4; 8 bases align to TRBD1. The CDR3 length is 13 residues. V lost 3 bases, J lost 5 bases, and 2 bases stayed unmatched. Germline CDR1 and CDR2: DFQATT and SNEGSKA (reference sequence). As DNA, the CDR3 is TGCAGTGCTAGCACAGGGGGGAATGAAAAACTGTTTTTT. Its protein is CSASTGGNEKLFF.

There are a few counts of this clonotype. The chain recombines TRBV11-2 with TRBJ1-2, with 9 nucleotides matching TRBD1. CDR3 length: 15 residues. Germline V gives CDR1 SGHAT, CDR2 FQNNGV. Germline trimming cut 3 bases from V and 4 bases from J; bases unmatched to any gene: 6. CDR3 in DNA: TGTGCCAGCAGCTTCGGCCGGGACAGGGCCTATGGCTACACCTTC. Translating gives CASSFGRDRAYGYTF.

The chain joins TRBV6-6 to TRBJ2-7; the match to TRBD1 covers 8 bases. Germline loops: CDR1 MNHNY, CDR2 SVGAGI (reference sequence). The V and J ends lost 0 bases and 3 bases, in that order; junction bases with no gene match: 7. The CDR3 length is 16 residues. The DNA of the CDR3 is TGTGCCAGCAGTTACTCGACCCAGGGGGCAGACTACGAGCAGTACTTC. Translating gives CASSYSTQGADYEQYF.

The chain carries TRBV12-3 or TRBV12-4 and TRBJ1-2; D is perhaps TRBD1 (6 bases). Trimming took off 0 bases at V and 7 bases at J, with 15 bases between the two ends. The CDR3 spans 15 residues. DNA of the CDR3: TGTGCCAGCAGTTTAGCCTCCACAGGGTTAGGTGGCTACACCTTC. Protein sequence: CASSLASTGLGGYTF.

This clonotype was found many times. The V and J genes are TRBV7-8 and TRBJ1-4; D is unresolved. CDR1 and CDR2 (germline): SGHVS, FQNEAQ. Deletions cut 5 bases from V and 0 bases from J, with 7 bases between. The CDR3 spans 14 residues. The CDR3 here is CASSLRATNEKLFF. The CDR3, as DNA: TGTGCCAGCAGCCTCCGGGCAACTAATGAAAAACTGTTTTTT.

This clonotype was recorded many times. The CDR3 sequence: CASSAGGGYEQYF. The CDR3 nucleotides read TGTGCCAGCAGTGCCGGGGGCGGCTACGAGCAGTACTTC. J is TRBJ2-7 and V is TRBV6-1; D may be TRBD1 or TRBD2 (6 bases each). The ends were cut back, 4 bases at V and 3 bases at J, with 10 bases in the middle. Germline CDR1 and CDR2: MNHNS and SASEGT. The CDR3 has 13 amino acids.

The V call is TRBV5-1, the J call TRBJ1-2; D gene uncertain. The CDR3 covers 13 residues. V shed 4 bases and J shed 7 bases, with 14 bases lying between them. In germline, CDR1 is SGHRS, CDR2 YFSETQ. The CDR3, as DNA: TGCGCCAGCAGCCCCGGGTCCGGAGGTGGCTACACCTTC. It translates to CASSPGSGGGYTF.

This rearrangement joins TRBV7-2 to TRBJ2-5; TRBD2 is a possible D gene (6 bases). V lost 0 bases and J 2 bases, leaving 13 bases between the germline ends. This CDR3 spans 16 amino acids. Germline V gives CDR1 SGHTA, CDR2 FQGNSA. CDR3 DNA sequence: TGTGCCAGCAGCTTAGCACTAGCTCGGGGGCAAGAGACCCAGTACTTC. This codes for CASSLALARGQETQYF. Full variable domain (remainder filled in from reference TRBV7-2 and TRBJ2-5): GAGVSQSPSNKVTEKGKDVELRCDPISGHTALYWYRQSLGQGLEFLIYFQGNSAPDKSGLPSDRFSAERTGGSVSTLTIQRTQQEDSAVYLCASSLALARGQETQYFGPGTRLLVL.

This clonotype was found a few times. One base away lies a much larger clone, so this may be a sequencing read error. The CDR3 sequence is CASSFFENTEAFF. CDR3 DNA: TGTGCCAGCAGTTTTTTTGAGAACACTGAAGCTTTCTTT. The rearrangement joins TRBV12-3 or TRBV12-4 to TRBJ1-1; D ambiguous. V lost 3 bases and J 1 base, leaving 6 bases between the germline ends. CDR3 length: 13 amino acids.

This clonotype was seen once. The chain is built from TRBV7-2 and TRBJ2-5, with D unclear. V was pared by 0 bases and J by 5 bases, with 13 bases between. Germline CDR1 and CDR2: SGHTA and FQGNSA. This CDR3 has 15 residues. The CDR3 loop reads CASSLARIRRETQYF. The CDR3 DNA sequence: TGTGCCAGCAGCTTAGCGAGAATCAGACGGGAGACCCAGTACTTC.

The chain couples TRBV28 to TRBJ1-2, with D hard to call. The CDR3 is 11 residues long. Germline V gene lookup returns CDR1 MDHEN and CDR2 SYDVKM. The V gene lost 1 base and the J gene lost 4 bases, with 1 base spanning the gap. The CDR3 loop is CASSLSYGYTF. CDR3 coding DNA: TGTGCCAGCAGTTTATCCTATGGCTACACCTTC.

This chain uses TRBV27 with TRBJ1-3; possible D gene TRBD1, 5 bases. Germline V gives CDR1 MNHEY, CDR2 SMNVEV (reference sequence). The CDR3 is made up of 16 amino acids. Trimming pared 5 bases from V and 4 bases from J, leaving 18 bases between. CDR3 coding DNA: TGTGCCAGCAGTCCCGCGGGGGTAACCGCAGGAAACACCATATATTTT. This codes for CASSPAGVTAGNTIYF.

The V and J genes are TRBV7-9 and TRBJ1-3; D is unclear. V dropped 4 bases and J dropped 1 base, with 11 bases sitting between them. This CDR3 comprises 15 residues. Germline CDR1 and CDR2: SEHNR and FQNEAQ (reference sequence). The CDR3 loop reads CASSSRWGSGNTIYF. CDR3 DNA sequence: TGTGCCAGCAGCTCGCGATGGGGATCTGGAAACACCATATATTTT.

The rearrangement uses TRBV12-3 or TRBV12-4 and TRBJ1-6; TRBD1 agrees at 8 bases. J gave up 0 bases and V 6 bases, and 7 bases lay outside the gene matches. CDR3 length: 17 residues. The CDR3 sequence is CASSRGQVISYNSPLHF. CDR3 nucleotides: TGTGCCAGCAGCCGGGGACAGGTGATCTCCTATAATTCACCCCTCCACTTT.

This clonotype was observed a few times. This chain connects TRBV11-2 to TRBJ2-7; possibly TRBD2 for D (6 bases). The CDR3 spans 14 residues. The V gene's germline CDR1 is SGHAT and CDR2 FQNNGV. Trimming removed 3 bases from V and 7 bases from J, with 16 bases in between. This CDR3 is CASSLAGFAGEQYF. The CDR3 coding sequence is TGTGCCAGCAGCTTGGCAGGGTTCGCGGGGGAGCAGTACTTC.

The chain has TRBV29-1 and TRBJ2-1; D remains unclear. Germline V CDR1 and CDR2: SQVTM, ANQGSEA. V was trimmed by 5 bases and J by 7 bases, leaving 9 bases between them. The CDR3 contains 11 residues. This CDR3 reads CSVSQANEQFF. CDR3 sequence (DNA): TGCAGCGTTTCTCAAGCGAATGAGCAGTTCTTC.

This clonotype is a singleton in its sample. The chain employs TRBV2 and TRBJ2-5; TRBD2 aligns across 10 bases. The V gene's germline CDR1 is SNHLY and CDR2 FYNNEI. This CDR3 contains 15 residues. V shed 4 bases and J 5 bases; nucleotides not matched to a gene: 7. DNA of the CDR3: TGTGCCAGCAGTGCGGTAGCGGGGGGCCGGGAGACCCAGTACTTC. It codes for CASSAVAGGRETQYF.

This clonotype has at least ten counts. V is TRBV7-9 and J is TRBJ2-2; D is possibly TRBD1 or TRBD2 (5 bases each). This CDR3 has 16 amino acids. Deletions cut 6 bases from V and 6 bases from J, with 20 bases between. CDR1 and CDR2 (germline): SEHNR, FQNEAQ (reference sequence). CDR3 in amino acids: CASRQAGAGAAGELFF. CDR3 DNA: TGTGCCAGCAGACAGGCCGGGGCTGGGGCCGCCGGGGAGCTGTTTTTT.

This clonotype came up many times. The chain links TRBV7-2 to TRBJ2-1; no clear D gene. Germline CDR1 reads SGHTA; CDR2 reads FQGNSA. This CDR3 contains 13 residues. V lost 1 base and J lost 7, with 8 bases in between. The CDR3: CASSLGGINEQFF. CDR3 bases: TGTGCCAGCAGCTTAGGTGGGATTAATGAGCAGTTCTTC.